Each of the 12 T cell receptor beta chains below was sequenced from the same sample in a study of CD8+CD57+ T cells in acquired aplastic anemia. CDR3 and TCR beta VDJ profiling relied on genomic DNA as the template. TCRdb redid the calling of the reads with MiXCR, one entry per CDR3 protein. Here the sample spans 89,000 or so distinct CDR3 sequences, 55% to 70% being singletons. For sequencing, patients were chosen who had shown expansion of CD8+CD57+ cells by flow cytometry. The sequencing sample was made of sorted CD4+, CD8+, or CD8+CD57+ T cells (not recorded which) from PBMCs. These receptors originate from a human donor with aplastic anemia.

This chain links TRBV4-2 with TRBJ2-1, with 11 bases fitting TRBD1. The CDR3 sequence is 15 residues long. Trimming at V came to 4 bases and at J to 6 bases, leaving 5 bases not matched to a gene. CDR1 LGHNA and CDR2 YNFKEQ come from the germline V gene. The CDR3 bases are TGTGCCAGCAGCCCGGGACAGGGGGTCTTCAATGAGCAGTTCTTC. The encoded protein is CASSPGQGVFNEQFF.

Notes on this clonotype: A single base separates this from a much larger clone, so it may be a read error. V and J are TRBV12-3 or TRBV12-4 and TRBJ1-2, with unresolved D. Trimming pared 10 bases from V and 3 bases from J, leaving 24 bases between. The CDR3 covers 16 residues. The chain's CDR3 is CATHSLLRFTDYGYTF. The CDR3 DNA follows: TGTGCCACCCACTCCCTTCTGAGATTTACTGACTATGGCTACACCTTC.

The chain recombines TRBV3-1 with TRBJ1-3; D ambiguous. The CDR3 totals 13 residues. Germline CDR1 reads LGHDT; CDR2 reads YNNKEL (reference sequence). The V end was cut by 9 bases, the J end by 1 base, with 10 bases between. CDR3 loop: CASSVLSGNTIYF. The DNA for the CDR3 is TGTGCCAGTAGCGTTCTGTCTGGAAACACCATATATTTT.

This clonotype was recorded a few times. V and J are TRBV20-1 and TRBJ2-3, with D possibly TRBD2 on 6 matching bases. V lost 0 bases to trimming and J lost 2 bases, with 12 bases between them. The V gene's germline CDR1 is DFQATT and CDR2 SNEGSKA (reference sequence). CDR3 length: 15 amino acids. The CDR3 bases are TGCAGTGCTAGAGATACTAGCATAAACACAGATACGCAGTATTTT. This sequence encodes CSARDTSINTDTQYF.

The CDR3 bases are TGCAGTGCTATGGGACAGGGAAGGGATCAGCCCCAGCATTTT. This sequence encodes CSAMGQGRDQPQHF. The chain has TRBV20-1 and TRBJ1-5; 9 bases are shared with TRBD1. There are 14 residues in the CDR3. V lost 4 bases, J lost 5 bases, and 6 bases stayed unmatched. The germline V gene has CDR1 DFQATT and CDR2 SNEGSKA (reference sequence).

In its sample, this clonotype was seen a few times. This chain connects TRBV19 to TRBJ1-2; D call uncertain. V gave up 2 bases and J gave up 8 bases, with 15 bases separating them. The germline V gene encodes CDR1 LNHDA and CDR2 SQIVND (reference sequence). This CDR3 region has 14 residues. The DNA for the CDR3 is TGTGCCAGTAGTATACAAGGAGGTATGAGAGGCTACACCTTC. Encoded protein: CASSIQGGMRGYTF.

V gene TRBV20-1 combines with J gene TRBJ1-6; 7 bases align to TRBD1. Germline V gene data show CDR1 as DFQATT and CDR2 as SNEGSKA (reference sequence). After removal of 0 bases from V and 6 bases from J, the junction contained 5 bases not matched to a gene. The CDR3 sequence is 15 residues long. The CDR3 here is CSARDRNRGNSPLHF. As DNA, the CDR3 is TGCAGTGCTAGAGATCGGAACAGGGGTAATTCACCCCTCCACTTT.

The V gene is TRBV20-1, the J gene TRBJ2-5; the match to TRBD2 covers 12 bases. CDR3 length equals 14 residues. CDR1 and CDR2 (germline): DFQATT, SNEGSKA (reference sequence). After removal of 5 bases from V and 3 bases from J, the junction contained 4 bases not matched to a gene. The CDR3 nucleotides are TGCAGTGCTTCTAGCGGGGGGGCCGAAGAGACCCAGTACTTC. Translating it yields CSASSGGAEETQYF.

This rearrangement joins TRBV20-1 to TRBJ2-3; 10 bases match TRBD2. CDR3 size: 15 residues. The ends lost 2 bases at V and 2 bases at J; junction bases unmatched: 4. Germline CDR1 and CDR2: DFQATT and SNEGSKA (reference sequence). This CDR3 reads CSARLAGDPTDTQYF. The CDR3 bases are TGCAGTGCTAGACTAGCGGGGGATCCCACAGATACGCAGTATTTT.

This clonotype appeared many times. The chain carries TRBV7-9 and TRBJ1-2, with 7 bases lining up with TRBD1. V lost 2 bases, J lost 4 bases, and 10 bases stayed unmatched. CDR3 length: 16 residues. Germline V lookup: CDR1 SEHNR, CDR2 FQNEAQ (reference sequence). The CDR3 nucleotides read TGTGCCAGCAGCTTAAATTTACAGGGGAGCCTCTATGGCTACACCTTC. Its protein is CASSLNLQGSLYGYTF.

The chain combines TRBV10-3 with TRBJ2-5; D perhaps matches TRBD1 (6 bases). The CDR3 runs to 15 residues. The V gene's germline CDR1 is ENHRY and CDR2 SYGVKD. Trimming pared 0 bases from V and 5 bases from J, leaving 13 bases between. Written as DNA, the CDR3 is TGTGCCATCAGTGAGTCTGGGACACGTACTGAGACCCAGTACTTC. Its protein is CAISESGTRTETQYF.

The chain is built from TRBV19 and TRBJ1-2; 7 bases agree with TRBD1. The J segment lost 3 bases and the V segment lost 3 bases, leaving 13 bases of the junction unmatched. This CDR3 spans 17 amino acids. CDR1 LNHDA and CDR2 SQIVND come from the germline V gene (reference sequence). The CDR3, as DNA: TGTGCCAGTAGTATTCGGGGACTCCCCGGACAGGACTATGGCTACACCTTC. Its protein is CASSIRGLPGQDYGYTF.